This T cell receptor (beta chain) was retrieved from a study of T-cell memory formation after mild COVID-19. One entry per CDR3 protein, called by TCRdb with MiXCR from the 5' RACE reads. The sample yields around 250,000 distinct CDR3 sequences, under 20% seen once. A few counts support this clonotype. Antigen specificity is unknown. Study-level results: Mainly in CM and EM were contracting CD4+ clones; CD8+ were in EMRA. Contracting clones from day 15 to 85 showed balanced CD4/CD8; later expanders favored CD4+. There were some responding clones in pre-infection memory, which suggested that cross-reactive memory had joined.

This sequence was found in a man younger than 30 who had mild COVID-19 (a few samples of this study predate the infection). Cell type and time point are not known. The material sequenced was PBMCs or a T cell subset sorted from them (not recorded which).

In DNA form, the CDR3 reads TGCGCCAGCAGCCCCGGACAGTCTAATTCACCCCTCCACTTT. Amino acids: CASSPGQSNSPLHF. The chain links TRBV4-3 to TRBJ1-6, with D maybe TRBD1 (6 bases). The germline gives CDR1 LGHNA, CDR2 YSLEER. The CDR3 is made up of 14 amino acids. V lost 4 bases to trimming and J lost 6 bases, with 10 bases between them.